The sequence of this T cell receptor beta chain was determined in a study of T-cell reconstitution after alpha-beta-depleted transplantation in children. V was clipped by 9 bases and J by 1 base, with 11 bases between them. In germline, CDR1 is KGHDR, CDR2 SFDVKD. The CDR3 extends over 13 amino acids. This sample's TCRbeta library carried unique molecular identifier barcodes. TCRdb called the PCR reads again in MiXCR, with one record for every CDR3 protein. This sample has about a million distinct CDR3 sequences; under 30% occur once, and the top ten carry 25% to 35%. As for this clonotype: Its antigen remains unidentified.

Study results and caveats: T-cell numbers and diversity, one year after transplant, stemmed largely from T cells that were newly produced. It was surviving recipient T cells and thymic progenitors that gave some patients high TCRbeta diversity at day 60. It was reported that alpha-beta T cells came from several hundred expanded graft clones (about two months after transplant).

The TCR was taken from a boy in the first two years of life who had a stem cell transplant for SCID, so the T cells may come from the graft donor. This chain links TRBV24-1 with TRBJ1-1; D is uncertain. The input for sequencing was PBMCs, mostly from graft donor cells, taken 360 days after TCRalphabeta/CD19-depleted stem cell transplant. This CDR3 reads CATRWGGNTEAFF. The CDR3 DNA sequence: TGTGCCACCCGTTGGGGTGGGAACACTGAAGCTTTCTTT.